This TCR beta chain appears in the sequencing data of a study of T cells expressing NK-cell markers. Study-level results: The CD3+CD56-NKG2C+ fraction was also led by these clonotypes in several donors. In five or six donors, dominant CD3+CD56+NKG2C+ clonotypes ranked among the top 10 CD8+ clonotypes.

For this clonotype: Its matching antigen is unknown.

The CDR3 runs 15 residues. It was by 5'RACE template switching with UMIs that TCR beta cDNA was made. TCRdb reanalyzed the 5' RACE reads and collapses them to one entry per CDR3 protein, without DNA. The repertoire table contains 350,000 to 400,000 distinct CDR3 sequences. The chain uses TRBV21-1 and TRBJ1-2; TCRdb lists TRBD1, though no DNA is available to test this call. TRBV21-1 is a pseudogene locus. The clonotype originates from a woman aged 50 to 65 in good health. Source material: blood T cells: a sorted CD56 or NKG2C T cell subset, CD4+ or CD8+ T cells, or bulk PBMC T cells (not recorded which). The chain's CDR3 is CASSKDRGIHYGYTF.